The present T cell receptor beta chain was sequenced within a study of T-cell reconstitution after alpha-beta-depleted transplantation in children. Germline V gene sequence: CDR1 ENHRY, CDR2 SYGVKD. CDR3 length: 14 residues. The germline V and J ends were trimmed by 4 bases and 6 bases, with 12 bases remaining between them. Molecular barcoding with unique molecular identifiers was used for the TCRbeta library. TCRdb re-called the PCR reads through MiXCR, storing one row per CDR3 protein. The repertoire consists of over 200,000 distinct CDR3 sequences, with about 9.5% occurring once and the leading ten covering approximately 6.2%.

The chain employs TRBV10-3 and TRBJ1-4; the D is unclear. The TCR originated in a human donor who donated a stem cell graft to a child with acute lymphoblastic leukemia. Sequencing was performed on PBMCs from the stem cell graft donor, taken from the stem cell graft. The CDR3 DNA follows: TGTGCCATCAGTGGTACCGGGAGGGATGAAAAACTGTTTTTT. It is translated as CAISGTGRDEKLFF.